This entry describes one TCR beta chain. The germline V gene encodes CDR1 SGHTA and CDR2 FQGNSA. This CDR3 is 15 amino acids long. The V segment lost 1 base and the J segment 5 bases; nucleotides outside the gene matches: 8. Unique molecular identifiers featured in how the TCRbeta library was prepared. TCRdb used MiXCR to reprocess the PCR reads, holding one entry per CDR3 protein. The data show around 530,000 distinct CDR3 sequences, over 25% seen once. This sample is part of a study of T-cell reconstitution after alpha-beta-depleted transplantation in children. The clonotype originates from a human donor who donated a stem cell graft to a child with aplastic anemia. The sample in question was PBMCs from the stem cell graft donor, obtained from the stem cell graft. This chain links TRBV7-2 with TRBJ2-7; TRBD2 agrees at 7 bases. The CDR3 DNA is TGTGCCAGCAGCTTAGTTTCGACTAGCAAGGACGAGCAGTACTTC. It is translated as CASSLVSTSKDEQYF.